One and the same sample provided the 28 T cell receptor beta chains below, sequenced in a study of cytomegalovirus exposure and HLA in healthy donors. The PCR used 60 Vbeta and 13 Jbeta primers. Assay used: immunoSEQ multiplex PCR; TCRdb lists only in-frame clones, some missing. The sample has approximately 260,000 clones, 84% seen once. The sequenced sample was PBMCs. The source is a woman aged 40 to 55 in good health and CMV-seropositive.

The rearrangement joins TRBV18 to TRBJ2-7; 8 bases align to TRBD2. V gave up 0 bases and J gave up 13 bases; unmatched junction bases: 14. Germline V gives CDR1 KGHSH, CDR2 LQKENI. The length of the CDR3 is 15 residues. Written as DNA, the CDR3 is TGTGCCAGCTCACCACCGGGACTAGGGGGTCGGTGGCAATACTTC. Translated, it gives CASSPPGLGGRWQYF. The entire variable domain, with the rest obtained from reference TRBV18 and TRBJ2-7, is as follows: NAGVMQNPRHLVRRRGQEARLRCSPMKGHSHVYWYRQLPEEGLKFMVYLQKENIIDESGMPKERFSAEFPKEGPSILRIQQVVRGDSAAYFCASSPPGLGGRWQYFGPGTRLTVT.

The genes are TRBV11-2 and TRBJ2-4, with a possible D match to TRBD2 (6 bases). Germline V CDR1 and CDR2: SGHAT, FQNNGV. The CDR3 consists of 16 residues. V gave up 4 bases and J gave up 0 bases, with 13 bases separating them. CDR3 bases: TGTGCCAGCAGCTCCGTGGGGGGACTAGCCAAAAACATTCAGTACTTC. This encodes CASSSVGGLAKNIQYF.

This chain uses TRBV5-1 with TRBJ2-7; 9 bases line up with TRBD2. V was pared by 0 bases and J by 12 bases, with 19 bases of the junction left unmatched. The CDR3 spans 17 residues. Germline assignment: CDR1 SGHRS and CDR2 YFSETQ. CDR3 nucleotide sequence: TGCGCCAGCAGCTTGGCCCTGGGAGGGAATAGCGGGAGCAACATGTACTTC. This gives the protein CASSLALGGNSGSNMYF. The variable domain in full, with the rest retrieved from reference TRBV5-1 and TRBJ2-7, is KAGVTQTPRYLIKTRGQQVTLSCSPISGHRSVSWYQQTPGQGLQFLFEYFSETQRNKGNFPGRFSGRQFSNSRSEMNVSTLELGDSALYLCASSLALGGNSGSNMYFGPGTRLTVT.

The chain couples TRBV7-9 to TRBJ2-7; TRBD2 matches at 7 bases. The V and J ends lost 5 bases and 5 bases, in that order; junction bases with no gene match: 15. Germline values: CDR1 SEHNR, CDR2 FQNEAQ (reference sequence). This CDR3 contains 16 residues. CDR3 residues: CASSPKDPAGLHEQYF. In DNA, the CDR3 is TGTGCCAGCAGCCCCAAGGATCCAGCGGGACTCCACGAGCAGTACTTC. Full variable domain (missing parts from reference TRBV7-9 and TRBJ2-7): DTGVSQNPRHKITKRGQNVTFRCDPISEHNRLYWYRQTLGQGPEFLTYFQNEAQLEKSRLLSDRFSAERPKGSFSTLEIQRTEQGDSAMYLCASSPKDPAGLHEQYFGPGTRLTVT.

The rearrangement joins TRBV15 to TRBJ1-5, with D tentatively TRBD1 (5 bases). Germline lookup yields CDR1 LNHNV and CDR2 YYDKDF (reference sequence). The CDR3 covers 16 residues. Trimming shortened V by 0 bases and J by 3 bases, and 12 bases separated the two germline ends. The CDR3 here is CATSRDRQFYNQPQHF. Here the CDR3 DNA reads TGTGCCACCAGCAGAGATAGACAGTTTTACAATCAGCCCCAGCATTTT.

The chain joins TRBV13 to TRBJ2-2; tentatively, D is TRBD1 (5 bases). This CDR3 has 13 amino acids. V lost 0 bases and J 6 bases, leaving 5 bases between the germline ends. CDR1 and CDR2 from the germline V gene are PRHDT and FYEKMQ (reference sequence). CDR3 in amino acids: CASSLGTAGELFF. CDR3 in DNA: TGTGCCAGCAGCTTAGGGACAGCCGGGGAGCTGTTTTTT.

This chain uses TRBV4-2 with TRBJ1-4, with a weak D call TRBD1 (5 bases). The length of the CDR3 is 17 residues. Germline V gene data show CDR1 as LGHNA and CDR2 as YNFKEQ. Trimming cost V 1 base and J 4 bases, with 16 bases left between them. CDR3 coding DNA: TGTGCCAGCAGCCAAGTAGGGGTCCGGGGGGATAATGAAAAACTGTTTTTT. Its translation is CASSQVGVRGDNEKLFF.

This chain uses TRBV25-1 with TRBJ1-2, with a possible D match to TRBD1 (5 bases). CDR1 and CDR2 from the germline V gene are MGHDK and SYGVNS. V was cut by 4 bases and J by 4 bases, with 19 bases left in between. The length of the CDR3 is 16 residues. The CDR3: CASSGAGGVGGYGYTF. DNA for the CDR3: TGTGCCAGCAGTGGGGCAGGAGGGGTCGGGGGCTATGGCTACACCTTC.

The rearrangement links TRBV28 to TRBJ2-7; possible D gene TRBD1, 5 bases. CDR3 length: 11 amino acids. The V end lost 7 bases, the J end lost 8 bases, and 12 bases lay between the germline ends. Germline loops: CDR1 MDHEN, CDR2 SYDVKM. CDR3 bases: TGTGCCAGCACAGGGTTAGCCAAGCAGTACTTC. Translating gives CASTGLAKQYF.

The V call is TRBV11-3, the J call TRBJ1-1, with 9 bases aligning to TRBD1. The CDR3 is 17 residues long. CDR1 and CDR2 from the germline V gene are SGHNT and YENEEA. J gave up 0 bases and V 5 bases, and 10 bases lay outside the gene matches. The CDR3: CASSPGQGSALNTEAFF. CDR3 DNA sequence: TGTGCCAGCAGCCCGGGACAGGGCTCTGCCTTGAACACTGAAGCTTTCTTT.

J is TRBJ1-1 and V is TRBV28; 7 positions agree with TRBD1. Germline assignment: CDR1 MDHEN and CDR2 SYDVKM. The CDR3 covers 12 residues. The ends lost 6 bases at V and 7 bases at J; junction bases unmatched: 5. The CDR3 sequence: CASRRQGLEAFF. CDR3 nucleotides: TGTGCCAGCAGGCGACAGGGCCTTGAAGCTTTCTTT.

In this sample, this clone turned up once. The V and J genes are TRBV7-3 and TRBJ2-1; 13 bases are a match to TRBD2. V trimming: 5 bases; J trimming: 6 bases; junction bases outside the gene matches: 4. The CDR3 covers 15 residues. Germline V gene sequence: CDR1 SGHTA, CDR2 FQGTGA. In DNA form, the CDR3 reads TGTGCCAGCAGCCCGGGACTAGCGGGAACCAATGAGCAGTTCTTC. Encoded protein: CASSPGLAGTNEQFF. Full variable domain (rest looked up from reference TRBV7-3 and TRBJ2-1): GAGVSQTPSNKVTEKGKYVELRCDPISGHTALYWYRQSLGQGPEFLIYFQGTGAADDSGLPNDRFFAVRPEGSVSTLKIQRTERGDSAVYLCASSPGLAGTNEQFFGPGTRLTVL.

V is TRBV28 and J is TRBJ1-5; 8 positions match TRBD1. This CDR3 has 19 amino acids. The V and J ends lost 2 bases and 0 bases, in that order; junction bases with no gene match: 12. Germline V gives CDR1 MDHEN, CDR2 SYDVKM. CDR3 coding DNA: TGTGCCAGCAGTTTAAGTTCCCAGGGGGCGAACTTTAGCAATCAGCCCCAGCATTTT. This gives the protein CASSLSSQGANFSNQPQHF. The full variable domain, rest sourced from reference TRBV28 and TRBJ1-5, is DVKVTQSSRYLVKRTGEKVFLECVQDMDHENMFWYRQDPGLGLRLIYFSYDVKMKEKGDIPEGYSVSREKKERFSLILESASTNQTSMYLCASSLSSQGANFSNQPQHFGDGTRLSIL.

The chain couples TRBV6-1 to TRBJ1-5; D is perhaps TRBD1 (5 bases). V lost 6 bases to trimming and J lost 6 bases, with 15 bases between them. Germline CDR1 MNHNS, CDR2 SASEGT. CDR3 size: 14 residues. The CDR3 sequence: CASRMAGDGQPQHF. The CDR3 coding sequence is TGTGCCAGCAGAATGGCGGGGGATGGTCAGCCCCAGCATTTT.

A few counts support this clone. V gene TRBV4-3 combines with J gene TRBJ1-1, with a tentative D call TRBD1 (6 bases). The CDR3 totals 15 residues. Germline V lookup: CDR1 LGHNA, CDR2 YSLEER. V gave up 2 bases and J gave up 0 bases, with 10 bases separating them. The CDR3 is CASSQSTGVNTEAFF. The CDR3 DNA sequence: TGCGCCAGCAGCCAATCGACAGGCGTGAACACTGAAGCTTTCTTT.

V gene TRBV12-5 combines with J gene TRBJ2-2; 7 bases fit TRBD2. The J segment lost 4 bases and the V segment lost 2 bases, leaving 13 bases of the junction unmatched. Per the germline V gene, CDR1 is LGHNT and CDR2 is FRNRAP. This CDR3 has 18 amino acids. CDR3 sequence reads: CASGLPGGGGRGTGELFF. Here the CDR3 DNA reads TGTGCTAGTGGTTTGCCGGGAGGTGGAGGGCGCGGCACCGGGGAGCTGTTTTTT.

CDR3 protein: CASSLVSGGNYGYTF. The CDR3 DNA follows: TGTGCCAGCAGCTTGGTCTCGGGGGGAAACTATGGCTACACCTTC. V gene TRBV5-8 combines with J gene TRBJ1-2; tentatively, D is TRBD1 (5 bases). Between the trimmed V and J ends, which lost 0 bases and 2 bases, there was a span of 11 bases. The CDR3 sequence is 15 residues long. Germline CDR1 is SGHTS and CDR2 is YDEGEE.

This chain joins TRBV19 and TRBJ1-2; D is perhaps TRBD1 (6 bases). The CDR3 covers 12 residues. The V gene's germline CDR1 is LNHDA and CDR2 SQIVND (reference sequence). Trimming took 9 bases from V and 5 from J, leaving 13 bases between them. The chain's CDR3 is CASRRTDYGYTF. The CDR3 DNA reads TGTGCCAGCCGTCGGACAGATTATGGCTACACCTTC.

The chain couples TRBV7-6 to TRBJ2-2, with 9 bases lining up with TRBD1. The germline gives CDR1 SGHVS, CDR2 FNYEAQ. The CDR3 length is 16 residues. J lost 1 base, V lost 3 bases, and 3 bases had no gene match. CDR3 protein: CASSFPGQGNTGELFF. CDR3 sequence (DNA): TGTGCCAGCAGCTTTCCGGGACAGGGGAACACCGGGGAGCTGTTTTTT.

This chain joins TRBV14 and TRBJ1-2; 8 nucleotides match TRBD1. Germline CDR1 and CDR2: SGHDN and FVKESK. The V gene end was trimmed by 3 bases and the J gene end by 8 bases; junction bases not matched to a gene: 14. The CDR3 loop spans 16 amino acids. CDR3 sequence (DNA): TGTGCCAGCAGCCACCAGGGGGCCAGGGGGCGTCAAGGCTACACCTTC. Protein: CASSHQGARGRQGYTF.

The rearrangement joins TRBV19 to TRBJ1-2; D perhaps matches TRBD1 (5 bases). Trimming stripped 0 bases from V and 8 bases from J, with 19 bases between. The CDR3 has 16 amino acids. Germline V CDR1 and CDR2: LNHDA, SQIVND (reference sequence). This CDR3 is CASSIDSGTATHGYTF. CDR3 DNA sequence: TGTGCCAGTAGTATAGATAGCGGGACTGCGACTCACGGCTACACCTTC. The whole variable domain, filled in from reference TRBV19 and TRBJ1-2, reads DGGITQSPKYLFRKEGQNVTLSCEQNLNHDAMYWYRQDPGQGLRLIYYSQIVNDFQKGDIAEGYSVSREKKESFPLTVTSAQKNPTAFYLCASSIDSGTATHGYTFGSGTRLTVV.

This rearrangement joins TRBV7-9 to TRBJ1-1; D is unresolved. Trimming shortened V by 5 bases and J by 6 bases, and 16 bases separated the two germline ends. CDR1 is SEHNR and CDR2 is FQNEAQ in the germline V gene (reference sequence). The CDR3 has 14 residues. CDR3 sequence: CASSILIERPEAFF. The CDR3 DNA reads as TGTGCCAGCAGCATCCTCATCGAGCGGCCTGAAGCTTTCTTT. Together with reference TRBV7-9 and TRBJ1-1, the CDR3 gives the full variable domain: DTGVSQNPRHKITKRGQNVTFRCDPISEHNRLYWYRQTLGQGPEFLTYFQNEAQLEKSRLLSDRFSAERPKGSFSTLEIQRTEQGDSAMYLCASSILIERPEAFFGQGTRLTVV.

The rearrangement links TRBV2 to TRBJ2-1; tentatively, D is TRBD2 (5 bases). The CDR3 spans 12 residues. Trimming removed 10 bases at V and 8 bases at J, with 15 bases between. Germline V CDR1 and CDR2: SNHLY, FYNNEI. CDR3 sequence reads: CANPDWHHEQFF. The CDR3 region has the DNA TGTGCCAACCCGGACTGGCACCATGAGCAGTTCTTC.

This chain connects TRBV19 to TRBJ2-2; D is possibly TRBD1 (6 bases). Germline assignment: CDR1 LNHDA and CDR2 SQIVND (reference sequence). V was trimmed by 6 bases and J by 6 bases, leaving 14 bases between them. The CDR3 totals 14 residues. The CDR3 reads CASRPGHRAGELFF. Written as DNA, the CDR3 is TGTGCCAGTAGGCCGGGACACAGGGCCGGGGAGCTGTTTTTT.

The rearrangement uses TRBV9 and TRBJ2-2, with a weak D call TRBD2 (6 bases). Per the germline V gene, CDR1 is SGDLS and CDR2 is YYNGEE. The CDR3 length is 17 residues. Trimming removed 0 bases at V and 9 bases at J, with 21 bases between. Here the CDR3 DNA reads TGTGCCAGCAGCGTAGTATCGGGAGAAATGGGTAGCAGGGAGCTGTTTTTT. This translates into CASSVVSGEMGSRELFF.

This chain links TRBV29-1 with TRBJ1-2; D gene uncertain. Germline values: CDR1 SQVTM, CDR2 ANQGSEA. The CDR3 consists of 15 residues. The V gene lost 1 base and the J gene lost 4 bases, with 16 bases spanning the gap. CDR3 sequence reads: CSVEASGARGYGYTF. CDR3 bases: TGCAGCGTTGAAGCTTCGGGAGCACGGGGCTATGGCTACACCTTC.

This chain uses TRBV7-9 with TRBJ1-1; D might be TRBD1 (5 bases). The CDR3 is made up of 15 amino acids. Deletions cut 3 bases from V and 0 bases from J, with 11 bases between. The germline V gene encodes CDR1 SEHNR and CDR2 FQNEAQ (reference sequence). The CDR3 protein is CASSFATGMNTEAFF. The DNA for the CDR3 is TGTGCCAGCAGCTTTGCTACAGGCATGAACACTGAAGCTTTCTTT.

This chain uses TRBV6-6 with TRBJ2-1, with TRBD2 identical over 10 bases. The CDR3 covers 16 residues. Trimming at V came to 6 bases and at J to 3 bases, leaving 8 bases not matched to a gene. Germline V gene sequence: CDR1 MNHNY, CDR2 SVGAGI (reference sequence). The CDR3 is CASSREPSGSYNEQFF. In DNA, the CDR3 is TGTGCCAGCAGCCGAGAACCTAGCGGGAGCTACAATGAGCAGTTCTTC.